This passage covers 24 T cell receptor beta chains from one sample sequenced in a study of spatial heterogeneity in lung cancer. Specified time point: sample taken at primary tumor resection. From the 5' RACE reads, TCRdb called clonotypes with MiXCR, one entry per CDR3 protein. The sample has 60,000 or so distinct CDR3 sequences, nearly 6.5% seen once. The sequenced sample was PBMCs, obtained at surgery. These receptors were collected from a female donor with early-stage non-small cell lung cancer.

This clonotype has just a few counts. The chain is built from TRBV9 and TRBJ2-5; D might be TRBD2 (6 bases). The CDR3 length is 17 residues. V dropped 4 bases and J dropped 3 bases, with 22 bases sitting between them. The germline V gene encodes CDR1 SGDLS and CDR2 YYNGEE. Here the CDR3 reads CASSPTWIASAEETQYF. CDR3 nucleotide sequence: TGTGCCAGCAGCCCCACGTGGATTGCTAGCGCCGAAGAGACCCAGTACTTC.

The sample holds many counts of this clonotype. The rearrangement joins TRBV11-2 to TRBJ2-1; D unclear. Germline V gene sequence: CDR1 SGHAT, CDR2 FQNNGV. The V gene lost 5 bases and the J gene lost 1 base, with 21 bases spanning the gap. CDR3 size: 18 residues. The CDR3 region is CASSPPPQSTYSYNEQFF. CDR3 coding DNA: TGTGCCAGCAGCCCCCCGCCTCAGTCTACCTATTCCTACAATGAGCAGTTCTTC.

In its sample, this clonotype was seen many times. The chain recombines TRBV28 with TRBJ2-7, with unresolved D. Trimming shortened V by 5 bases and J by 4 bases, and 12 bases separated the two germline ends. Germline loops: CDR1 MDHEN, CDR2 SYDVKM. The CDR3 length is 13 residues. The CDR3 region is CASSPPTSYEQYV. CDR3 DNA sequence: TGTGCCAGCAGTCCTCCGACCTCATACGAGCAGTACGTC.

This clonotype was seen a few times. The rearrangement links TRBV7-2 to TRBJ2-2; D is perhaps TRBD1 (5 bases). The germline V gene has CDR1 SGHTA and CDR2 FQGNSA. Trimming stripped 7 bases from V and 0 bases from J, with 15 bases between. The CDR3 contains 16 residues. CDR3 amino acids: CASTLGQASNTGELFF. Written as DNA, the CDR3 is TGTGCCAGCACCCTGGGGCAGGCGTCGAACACCGGGGAGCTGTTTTTT.

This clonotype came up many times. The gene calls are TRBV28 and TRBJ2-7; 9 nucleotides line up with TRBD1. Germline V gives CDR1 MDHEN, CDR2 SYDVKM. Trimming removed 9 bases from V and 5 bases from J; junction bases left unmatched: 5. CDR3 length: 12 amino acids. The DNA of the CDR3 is TGTGCCAGTGGGGACAGGGAAGACGAGCAGTACTTC. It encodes CASGDREDEQYF.

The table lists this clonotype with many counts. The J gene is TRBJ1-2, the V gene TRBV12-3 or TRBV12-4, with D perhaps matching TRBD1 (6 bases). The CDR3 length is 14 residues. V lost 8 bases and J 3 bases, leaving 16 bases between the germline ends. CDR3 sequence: CASHRDQEYYGYTF. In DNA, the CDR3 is TGTGCCAGCCACAGGGATCAAGAGTACTATGGCTACACCTTC.

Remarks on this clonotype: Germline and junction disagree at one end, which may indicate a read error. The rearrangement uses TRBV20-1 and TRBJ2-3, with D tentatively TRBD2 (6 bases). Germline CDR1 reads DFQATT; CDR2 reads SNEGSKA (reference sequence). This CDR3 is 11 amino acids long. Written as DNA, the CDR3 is TGCAGTGCTAGTAGGGAGGCCAGCAGGAAATTT. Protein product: CSASREASRKF.

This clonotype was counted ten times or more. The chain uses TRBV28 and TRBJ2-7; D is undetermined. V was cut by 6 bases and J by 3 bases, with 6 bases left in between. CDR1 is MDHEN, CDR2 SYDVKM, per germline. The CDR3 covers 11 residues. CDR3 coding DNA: TGTGCCAGCAGCGGCGACTACGAGCAGTACGTC. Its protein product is CASSGDYEQYV.

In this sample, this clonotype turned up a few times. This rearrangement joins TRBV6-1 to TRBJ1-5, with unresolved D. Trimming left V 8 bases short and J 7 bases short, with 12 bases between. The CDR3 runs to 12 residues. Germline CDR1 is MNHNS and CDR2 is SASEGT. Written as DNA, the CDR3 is TGTGCCAGCGGGTCACCGGGGCAGCCCCAGCATTTT. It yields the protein CASGSPGQPQHF.

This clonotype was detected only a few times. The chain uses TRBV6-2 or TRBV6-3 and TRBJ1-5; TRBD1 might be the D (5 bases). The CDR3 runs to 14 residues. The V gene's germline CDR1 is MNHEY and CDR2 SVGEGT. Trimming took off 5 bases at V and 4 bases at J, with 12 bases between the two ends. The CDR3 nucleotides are TGTGCCAGCAGTAACCGGGACGGAAATCAGCCCCAGCATTTT. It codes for CASSNRDGNQPQHF.

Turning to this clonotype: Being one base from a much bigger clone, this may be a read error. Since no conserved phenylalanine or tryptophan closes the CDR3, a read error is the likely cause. In DNA, the CDR3 is TGTGCCAGCAGCTTAGTGCAGGGAAACACTGAAGCTTTCCTT. This codes for CASSLVQGNTEAFL. This chain connects TRBV7-8 to TRBJ1-1; weak D call: TRBD1 (5 bases). Germline V gives CDR1 SGHVS, CDR2 FQNEAQ. This CDR3 is 14 amino acids long. Trimming removed 1 base from V and 2 bases from J, with 8 bases in between.

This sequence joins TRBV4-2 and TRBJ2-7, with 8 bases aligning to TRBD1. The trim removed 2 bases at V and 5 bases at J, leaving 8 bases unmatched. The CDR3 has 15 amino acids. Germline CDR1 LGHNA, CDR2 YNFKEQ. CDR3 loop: CASSQPGQDWNEQYF. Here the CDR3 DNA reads TGTGCCAGCAGCCAACCGGGACAGGATTGGAACGAGCAGTACTTC.

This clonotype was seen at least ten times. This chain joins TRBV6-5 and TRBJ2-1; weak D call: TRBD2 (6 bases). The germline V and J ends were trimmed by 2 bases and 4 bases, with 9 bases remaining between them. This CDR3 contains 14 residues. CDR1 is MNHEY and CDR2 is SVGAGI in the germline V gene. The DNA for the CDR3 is TGTGCCAGCAGTTACACGAGCGGGTACAATGAGCAGTTCTTC. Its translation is CASSYTSGYNEQFF.

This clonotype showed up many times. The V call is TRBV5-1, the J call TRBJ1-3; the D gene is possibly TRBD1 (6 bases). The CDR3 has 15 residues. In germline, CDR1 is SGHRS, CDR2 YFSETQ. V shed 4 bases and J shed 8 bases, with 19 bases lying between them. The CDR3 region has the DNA TGCGCCAGCAGCCCGATGGACAGCAGGCGCGACACCATATATTTT. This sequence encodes CASSPMDSRRDTIYF.

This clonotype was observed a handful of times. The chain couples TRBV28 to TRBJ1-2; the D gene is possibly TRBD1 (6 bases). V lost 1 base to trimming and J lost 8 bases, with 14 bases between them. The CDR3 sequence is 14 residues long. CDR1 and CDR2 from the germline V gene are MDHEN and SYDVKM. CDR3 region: CASSLLQGGYGYTF. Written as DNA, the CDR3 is TGTGCCAGCAGTTTATTACAGGGTGGATACGGCTACACCTTC.

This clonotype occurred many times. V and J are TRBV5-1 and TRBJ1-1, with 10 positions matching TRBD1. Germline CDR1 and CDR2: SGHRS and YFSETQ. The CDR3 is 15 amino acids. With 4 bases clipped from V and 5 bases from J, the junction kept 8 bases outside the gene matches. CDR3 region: CASSRGQGKGTEAFF. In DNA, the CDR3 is TGCGCCAGCAGCAGGGGACAGGGGAAAGGGACTGAAGCTTTCTTT.

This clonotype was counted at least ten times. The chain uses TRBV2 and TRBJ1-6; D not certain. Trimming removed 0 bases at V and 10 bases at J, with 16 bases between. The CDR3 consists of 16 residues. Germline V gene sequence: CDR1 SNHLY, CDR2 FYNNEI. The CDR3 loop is CASSEALITAGSPLHF. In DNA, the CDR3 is TGTGCCAGCAGTGAAGCGCTTATAACAGCGGGGTCACCCCTCCACTTT.

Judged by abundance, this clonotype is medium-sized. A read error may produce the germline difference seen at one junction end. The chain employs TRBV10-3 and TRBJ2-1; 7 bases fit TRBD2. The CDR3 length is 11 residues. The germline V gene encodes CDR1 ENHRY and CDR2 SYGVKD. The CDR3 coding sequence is TGTGCCATCAGTGAGTCACTAGCGAGAATTTTC. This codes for CAISESLARIF.

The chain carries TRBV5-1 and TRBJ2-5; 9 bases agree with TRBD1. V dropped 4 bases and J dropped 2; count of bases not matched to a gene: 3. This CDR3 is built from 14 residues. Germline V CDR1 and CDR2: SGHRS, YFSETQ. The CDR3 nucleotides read TGCGCCAGCAGCCCCGACAGGGGGCAAGAGACCCAGTACTTC. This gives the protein CASSPDRGQETQYF.

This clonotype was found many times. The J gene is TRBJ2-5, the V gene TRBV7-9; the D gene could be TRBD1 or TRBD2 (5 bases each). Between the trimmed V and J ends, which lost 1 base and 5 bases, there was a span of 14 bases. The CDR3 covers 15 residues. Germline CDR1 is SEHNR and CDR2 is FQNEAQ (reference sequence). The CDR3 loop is CASSLGQGARETQYF. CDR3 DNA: TGTGCCAGCAGCTTAGGGCAGGGAGCGAGGGAGACCCAGTACTTC.

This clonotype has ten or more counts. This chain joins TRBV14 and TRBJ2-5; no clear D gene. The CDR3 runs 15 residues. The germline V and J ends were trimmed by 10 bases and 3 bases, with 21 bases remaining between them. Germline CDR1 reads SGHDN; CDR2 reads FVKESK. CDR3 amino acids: CATDSRQKPKETQYF. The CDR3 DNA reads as TGTGCCACCGACTCGCGGCAGAAACCTAAAGAGACCCAGTACTTC.

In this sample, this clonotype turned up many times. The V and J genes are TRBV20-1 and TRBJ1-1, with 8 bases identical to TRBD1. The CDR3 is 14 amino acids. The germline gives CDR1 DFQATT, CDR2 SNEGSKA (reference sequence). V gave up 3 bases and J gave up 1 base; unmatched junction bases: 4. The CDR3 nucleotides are TGCAGTGCTAGGAGGACAGGGAGGAACACTGAAGCTTTCTTT. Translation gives CSARRTGRNTEAFF.

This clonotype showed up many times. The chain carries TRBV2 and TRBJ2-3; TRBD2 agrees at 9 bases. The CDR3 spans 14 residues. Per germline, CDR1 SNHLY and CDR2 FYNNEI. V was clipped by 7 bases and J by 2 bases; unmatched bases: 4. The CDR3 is CASTGLASTDTQYF. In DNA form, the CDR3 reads TGTGCCAGCACAGGACTAGCGTCCACAGATACGCAGTATTTT.

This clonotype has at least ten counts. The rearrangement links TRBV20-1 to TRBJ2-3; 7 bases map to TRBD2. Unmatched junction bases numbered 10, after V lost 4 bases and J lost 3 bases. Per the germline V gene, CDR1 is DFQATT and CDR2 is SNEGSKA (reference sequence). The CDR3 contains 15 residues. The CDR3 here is CSAMEEAGETDTQYF. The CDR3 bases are TGCAGTGCTATGGAAGAGGCGGGAGAGACAGATACGCAGTATTTT.